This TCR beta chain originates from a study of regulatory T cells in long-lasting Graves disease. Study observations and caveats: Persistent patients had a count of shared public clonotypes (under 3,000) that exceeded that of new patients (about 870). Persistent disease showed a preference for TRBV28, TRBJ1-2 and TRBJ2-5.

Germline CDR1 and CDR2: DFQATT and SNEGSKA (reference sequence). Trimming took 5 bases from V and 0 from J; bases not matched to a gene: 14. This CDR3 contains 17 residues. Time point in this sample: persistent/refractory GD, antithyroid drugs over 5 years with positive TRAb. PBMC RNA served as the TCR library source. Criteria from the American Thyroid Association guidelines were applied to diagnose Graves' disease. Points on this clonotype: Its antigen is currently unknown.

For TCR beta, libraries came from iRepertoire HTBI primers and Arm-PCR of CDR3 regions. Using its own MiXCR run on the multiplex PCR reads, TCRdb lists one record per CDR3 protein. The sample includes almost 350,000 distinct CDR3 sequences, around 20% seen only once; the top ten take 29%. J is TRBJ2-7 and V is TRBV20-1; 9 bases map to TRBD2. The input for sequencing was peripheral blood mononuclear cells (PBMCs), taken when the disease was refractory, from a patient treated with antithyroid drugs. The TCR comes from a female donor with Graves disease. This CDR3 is CSAPDGSGRAGSYEQYF. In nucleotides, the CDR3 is TGCAGTGCTCCAGACGGTAGCGGGAGAGCAGGCTCCTACGAGCAGTACTTC.